This T cell receptor beta chain was sequenced in a study of monozygotic twins with inflammatory bowel disease. The length of the CDR3 is 16 residues. The germline CDR1 and CDR2 sequences are SGHTA and FQGNSA. For each CDR3 protein, TCRdb gives one entry from its re-call of the 5' RACE reads, without DNA. The sample table includes 300,000 to 400,000 distinct CDR3 sequences. The chain has TRBV7-2 and TRBJ2-5; the TRBD2 assignment by TCRdb is unverifiable without DNA. The sample comprised blood. The TCR sequence derives from a human donor with ulcerative colitis or Crohn's disease, or a healthy co-twin of an affected twin (not recorded which). CDR3: CASSLDPVAGKRTQYF. Complete variable domain (other parts from reference TRBV7-2 and TRBJ2-5): GAGVSQSPSNKVTEKGKDVELRCDPISGHTALYWYRQSLGQGLEFLIYFQGNSAPDKSGLPSDRFSAERTGGSVSTLTIQRTQQEDSAVYLCASSLDPVAGKRTQYFGPGTRLLVL.